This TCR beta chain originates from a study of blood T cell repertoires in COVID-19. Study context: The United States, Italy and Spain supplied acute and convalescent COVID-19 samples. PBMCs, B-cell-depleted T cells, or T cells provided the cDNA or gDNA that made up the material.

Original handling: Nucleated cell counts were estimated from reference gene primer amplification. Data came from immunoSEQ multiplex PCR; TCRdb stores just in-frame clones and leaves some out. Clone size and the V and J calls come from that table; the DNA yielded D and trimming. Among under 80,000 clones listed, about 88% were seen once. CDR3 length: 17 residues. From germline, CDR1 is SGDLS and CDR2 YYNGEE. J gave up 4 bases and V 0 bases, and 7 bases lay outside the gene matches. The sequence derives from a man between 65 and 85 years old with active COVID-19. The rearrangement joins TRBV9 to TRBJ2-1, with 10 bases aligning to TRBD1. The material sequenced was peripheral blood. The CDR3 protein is CASSVGAGGQGYNEQFF. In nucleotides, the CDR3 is TGTGCCAGCAGCGTAGGTGCAGGGGGACAGGGGTACAATGAGCAGTTCTTC.